This T cell receptor (beta chain) was observed in a study of T cells in Graves' hyperthyroidism and ophthalmopathy. Study-level results: Most clonotypes that expanded in the thyroid above 0.001 also showed up in blood.

On this clonotype: Its antigen is currently unknown.

Amplification targeted TCR beta CDR3 regions from RNA transcripts. The HTBI set primed first-round TCR CDR3 RT-PCR. TCRdb reprocessed the multiplex PCR reads via MiXCR and lists one record per CDR3 protein. The sample yields more than 350,000 distinct CDR3 sequences, about 15% seen once. V was pared by 3 bases and J by 5 bases, with 17 bases between. The CDR3 length is 15 residues. The germline gives CDR1 SGDLS, CDR2 YYNGEE. This sequence originates from a woman younger than 45 with Graves' hyperthyroidism that later progressed to Graves' ophthalmopathy. Sequences were obtained from blood. The rearrangement uses TRBV9 and TRBJ2-5; either TRBD1 or TRBD2 may supply D (7 bases each). The CDR3 DNA follows: TGTGCCAGCAGCGCGGCAGGGGGGGGGGCGGAGACCCAGTACTTC. This translates into CASSAAGGGAETQYF.